The clone carrying this T cell receptor (beta chain) was seen ten or more times. This sample is drawn from a study of T-cell reconstitution after alpha-beta-depleted transplantation in children. The CDR3 is 17 residues long. The V segment lost 3 bases and the J segment 6 bases; nucleotides outside the gene matches: 10. Germline V CDR1 and CDR2: SEHNR, FQNEAQ (reference sequence). Unique molecular identifiers were used to barcode this TCRbeta library. From the PCR reads, TCRdb called clonotypes with MiXCR, one entry per CDR3 protein. The repertoire holds about 610,000 distinct CDR3 sequences, with 10% to 13% as singletons.

V is TRBV7-9 and J is TRBJ2-1, with TRBD2 matching 11 bases. This specimen was PBMCs from the stem cell graft donor, taken from the stem cell graft. This receptor was obtained from a human donor who donated a stem cell graft to a child with acute myeloid leukemia. Here the CDR3 reads CASSLEGTSGSVNEQFF. In DNA, the CDR3 is TGTGCCAGCAGCTTGGAGGGTACTAGCGGGAGTGTCAATGAGCAGTTCTTC.